A selection of T cell receptor beta chains follows, all from one sample in a study of shared clonotypes between healthy human individuals. Clones were sequenced by immunoSEQ multiplex PCR, and TCRdb holds only the in-frame ones, with some missing. The sample comprises about 2.3 million clones, over 85% of which are singletons, and 0.39% rests with the top ten. The specimen sequenced was naive CD4+ T cells from PBMCs. All receptors come from a man younger than 35 in good health. Some clones in this sample may be carry-over from other donors' samples. Both conserved end residues are part of each CDR3. The order of the fields is V gene, D gene, clone size, J gene, CDR3 DNA, CDR3 protein. The D gene is left open where the match is weak. Rows may omit the clone size; those that give it use once, few, many or a size class.

V: TRBV28
D: TRBD2
size: NA
J: TRBJ2-1
DNA: TGTGCCAGCAGTTTCGGTAGCGGGAGCGGCAATGAGCAGTTCTTC
CDR3: CASSFGSGSGNEQFF

V: TRBV2
D: NA
size: NA
J: TRBJ2-7
DNA: TGTGCCAGCAGTGACCGGGCGCCGAGCTCCTACGAGCAGTACTTC
CDR3: CASSDRAPSSYEQYF

V: TRBV28
D: NA
size: NA
J: TRBJ2-2
DNA: TGTGCCAGCAGTTTAGACGGCCTCACTAGGGAGCTGTTTTTT
CDR3: CASSLDGLTRELFF

V: TRBV10-3
D: TRBD2
size: NA
J: TRBJ2-7
DNA: TGTGCCATCAGTGAGTCCGGGACTAGCGGGAGCCCGGAGCAGTACTTC
CDR3: CAISESGTSGSPEQYF

V: TRBV5-1
D: NA
size: NA
J: TRBJ2-5
DNA: TGCGCCAGCAGCTTCCGGAGGCAAGAGACCCAGTACTTC
CDR3: CASSFRRQETQYF

V: TRBV7-2
D: TRBD2
size: NA
J: TRBJ2-2
DNA: TGTGCCAGCAGCTTAGCGCGGACTAGCGATAACACCGGGGAGCTGTTTTTT
CDR3: CASSLARTSDNTGELFF

V: TRBV19
D: NA
size: NA
J: TRBJ2-7
DNA: TGTGCCAGTACCCAAGGAGGGGTTCCCTACGAGCAGTACTTC
CDR3: CASTQGGVPYEQYF

V: TRBV5-4
D: NA
size: NA
J: TRBJ1-2
DNA: TGTGCCAGCAGCTTATACGGGACAAGCTATGGCTACACCTTC
CDR3: CASSLYGTSYGYTF

V: TRBV28
D: TRBD2
size: NA
J: TRBJ2-5
DNA: TGTGCCAGCAGTTTCACCACGGGGGGGGTAAAGACCCAGTACTTC
CDR3: CASSFTTGGVKTQYF

V: TRBV2
D: TRBD2
size: NA
J: TRBJ2-7
DNA: TGTGCCAGCAGTGCCGAGCGGGAGGAGACCGAGCAGTACTTC
CDR3: CASSAEREETEQYF

V: TRBV6-1
D: NA
size: once
J: TRBJ1-2
DNA: TGTGCCAGCAGTGAATCCTGGGGGGGTGGCTACACCTTC
CDR3: CASSESWGGGYTF

V: TRBV5-1
D: NA
size: NA
J: TRBJ1-2
DNA: TGCGCCAGCAGCTTGGCCATAGGGGCGGAAACTAACTATGGCTACACCTTC
CDR3: CASSLAIGAETNYGYTF

V: TRBV18
D: NA
size: NA
J: TRBJ2-1
DNA: TGTGCCAGCTCCTCCCAGGGTGGTGAGCAGTTCTTC
CDR3: CASSSQGGEQFF

V: TRBV7-9
D: NA
size: NA
J: TRBJ1-4
DNA: TGTGCCAGCAGCTTGGACTGGACTAATGAAAAACTGTTTTTT
CDR3: CASSLDWTNEKLFF

V: TRBV30
D: TRBD2
size: NA
J: TRBJ2-1
DNA: TGTGCCTGGAGTCCCTCAAGGACTAGCGGAAACACCTACAATGAGCAGTTCTTC
CDR3: CAWSPSRTSGNTYNEQFF

V: TRBV19
D: NA
size: once
J: TRBJ2-6
DNA: TGTGCCAGTAGTATTCAGTCTGGGGCCAACGTCCTGACTTTC
CDR3: CASSIQSGANVLTF

V: TRBV5-1
D: NA
size: NA
J: TRBJ2-7
DNA: TGCGCCAGCAGCTTCTTGACAGGCACCCTCGGGGAGCAGTACTTC
CDR3: CASSFLTGTLGEQYF

V: TRBV7-2
D: NA
size: NA
J: TRBJ2-7
DNA: TGTGCCAGCAGCTTAGAACAGGGTTCCTACGAGCAGTACTTC
CDR3: CASSLEQGSYEQYF

V: TRBV7-9
D: TRBD2
size: few
J: TRBJ2-5
DNA: TGTGCCAGCAGCTTTGGTGTGACTAGCACAAGGGGAACGCCGACCCAGTACTTC
CDR3: CASSFGVTSTRGTPTQYF

V: TRBV5-1
D: NA
size: NA
J: TRBJ2-6
DNA: TGCGCCAGCAGCTCGGGATCTGGGGCCAACGTCCTGACTTTC
CDR3: CASSSGSGANVLTF

V: TRBV30
D: NA
size: NA
J: TRBJ2-1
DNA: TGTGCCTGGAGTGCGAAATCCGGGACATCCCTATCCTACAATGAGCAGTTCTTC
CDR3: CAWSAKSGTSLSYNEQFF

V: TRBV6-1
D: NA
size: NA
J: TRBJ1-3
DNA: TGTGCCAGCAGTGAAATGGTTCTAAGCTCTGGAAACACCATATATTTT
CDR3: CASSEMVLSSGNTIYF

V: TRBV5-4
D: TRBD1
size: NA
J: TRBJ2-1
DNA: TGTGCCAGCAGCAGACAGGGGGCGCAACTTGAGCAGTTCTTC
CDR3: CASSRQGAQLEQFF

V: TRBV9
D: NA
size: NA
J: TRBJ2-5
DNA: TGTGCCAGCAGCCAGGGAGGGACAGGAGAGACCCAGTACTTC
CDR3: CASSQGGTGETQYF

V: TRBV27
D: NA
size: NA
J: TRBJ2-7
DNA: TGTGCCAGCAGTTTAGAACGATCCTACGAGCAGTACTTC
CDR3: CASSLERSYEQYF

V: TRBV6-5
D: NA
size: NA
J: TRBJ2-5
DNA: TGTGCCAGCAGTCTAGGGGGAGCGGAGTCAGAGACCCAGTACTTC
CDR3: CASSLGGAESETQYF

V: TRBV19
D: NA
size: once
J: TRBJ1-5
DNA: TGTGCCAGTAGTAGAGGGAGCAATCAGCCCCAGCATTTT
CDR3: CASSRGSNQPQHF

V: TRBV6-5
D: NA
size: NA
J: TRBJ2-3
DNA: TGTGCCAGCAGTTGGGAGGGGGCGAGCACAGATACGCAGTATTTT
CDR3: CASSWEGASTDTQYF

V: TRBV7-8
D: NA
size: once
J: TRBJ2-7
DNA: TGTGCCAGCAGCTTTGCGCGGACACTCCCTCGAAGTGGGGAGCAGTACTTC
CDR3: CASSFARTLPRSGEQYF

V: TRBV6-6
D: NA
size: NA
J: TRBJ1-2
DNA: TGTGCCAGCAGTTACTTGTCCGGCAACTATGGCTACACCTTC
CDR3: CASSYLSGNYGYTF